What follows are 9 T cell receptor beta chains derived from one specimen sequenced in a study of T-cell reconstitution after alpha-beta-depleted transplantation in children. Unique molecular identifiers were incorporated during preparation of the TCRbeta library. TCRdb itself ran the PCR reads through MiXCR, one entry per CDR3 protein. The sample gives 150,000 to 250,000 distinct CDR3 sequences, 5.5% to 7% of which show up once; under 6% is in the top ten. Material: PBMCs, obtained before TCRalphabeta/CD19-depleted stem cell transplant. Receptors originate from a girl younger than two with combined immunodeficiency, due to receive a stem cell transplant.

This clonotype has at least ten counts. The V and J genes are TRBV7-2 and TRBJ2-5, with a weak D call TRBD2 (6 bases). The CDR3 consists of 15 residues. Germline V gene data show CDR1 as SGHTA and CDR2 as FQGNSA. V lost 1 base to trimming and J lost 2 bases, with 11 bases between them. The CDR3 DNA sequence: TGTGCCAGCAGCTTAGGGGTCCTAGCGCAAGAGACCCAGTACTTC. This gives the protein CASSLGVLAQETQYF.

V usage is TRBV6-5 and J usage is TRBJ2-6, with D possibly matching TRBD1 (9 bases). This CDR3 comprises 19 residues. V shed 6 bases and J shed 0 bases, with 21 bases lying between them. The V gene's germline CDR1 is MNHEY and CDR2 SVGAGI. CDR3: CASSSGGQGTSSGANVLTF. In nucleotides, the CDR3 is TGTGCCAGCAGCTCCGGAGGACAGGGGACTAGCTCTGGGGCCAACGTCCTGACTTTC.

This clonotype was counted between two and nine times. This chain connects TRBV6-5 to TRBJ1-5; D ambiguous. The length of the CDR3 is 14 residues. CDR1 and CDR2 from the germline V gene are MNHEY and SVGAGI. The V gene lost 2 bases and the J gene lost 1 base, with 6 bases spanning the gap. As DNA, the CDR3 is TGTGCCAGCAGTTACGCAGCGAGCAATCAGCCCCAGCATTTT. This sequence encodes CASSYAASNQPQHF.

There are many counts of this clonotype. The chain joins TRBV12-3 or TRBV12-4 to TRBJ2-3; TRBD2 aligns across 7 bases. The CDR3 runs 18 residues. The trim removed 6 bases at V and 0 bases at J, leaving 15 bases unmatched. CDR3 coding DNA: TGTGCCAGCAGAGAGGACGCGTGGACTAGGCAAAGCACAGATACGCAGTATTTT. This encodes CASREDAWTRQSTDTQYF.

This clonotype came up many times. This rearrangement joins TRBV12-3 or TRBV12-4 to TRBJ2-5; possibly TRBD1 for D (5 bases). V dropped 6 bases and J dropped 1 base, with 18 bases sitting between them. The CDR3 runs to 16 residues. The DNA for the CDR3 is TGTGCCAGCAGCCAACGACAGCAATACCTCCAAGAGACCCAGTACTTC. Translating gives CASSQRQQYLQETQYF.

At least ten counts were recorded for this clonotype. This chain joins TRBV29-1 and TRBJ2-7; D could derive from TRBD1 or TRBD2 (5 bases each). The germline V and J ends were trimmed by 3 bases and 1 base, with 7 bases remaining between them. In germline, CDR1 is SQVTM, CDR2 ANQGSEA. The CDR3 has 12 amino acids. The CDR3 nucleotides read TGCAGCGTTGAGGGGGATTCCTACGAGCAGTACTTC. It codes for CSVEGDSYEQYF.

This clonotype was counted at least ten times. J is TRBJ2-7 and V is TRBV7-9, with TRBD1 matching 8 bases. The CDR3 sequence is 16 residues long. Germline CDR1 SEHNR, CDR2 FQNEAQ (reference sequence). The V gene end was trimmed by 3 bases and the J gene end by 1 base; junction bases not matched to a gene: 8. The CDR3 DNA sequence: TGTGCCAGCAGCTTTAAGGGGACAGGAATTTCCTACGAGCAGTACTTC. Translated: CASSFKGTGISYEQYF. Drawing the rest from reference TRBV7-9 and TRBJ2-7, the complete variable domain is DTGVSQNPRHKITKRGQNVTFRCDPISEHNRLYWYRQTLGQGPEFLTYFQNEAQLEKSRLLSDRFSAERPKGSFSTLEIQRTEQGDSAMYLCASSFKGTGISYEQYFGPGTRLTVT.

The V and J genes are TRBV27 and TRBJ2-5, with D possibly matching TRBD2 (6 bases). The CDR3 extends over 14 amino acids. CDR1 is MNHEY, CDR2 SMNVEV, per germline (reference sequence). V lost 7 bases, J lost 5 bases, and 17 bases lay in between. The chain's CDR3 is CASTPIGGGETQYF. The CDR3 DNA sequence: TGTGCCAGCACCCCGATCGGGGGTGGGGAGACCCAGTACTTC.

This clonotype was observed at least ten times. The V gene is TRBV20-1, the J gene TRBJ1-2; D remains ambiguous. Trimming removed 1 base at V and 5 bases at J, with 14 bases between. CDR1 and CDR2 (germline): DFQATT, SNEGSKA (reference sequence). This CDR3 is built from 14 residues. CDR3 sequence (DNA): TGCAGTGCTAGAGCCCGGAGCCAGCTATATGGCTACACCTTC. As protein: CSARARSQLYGYTF.